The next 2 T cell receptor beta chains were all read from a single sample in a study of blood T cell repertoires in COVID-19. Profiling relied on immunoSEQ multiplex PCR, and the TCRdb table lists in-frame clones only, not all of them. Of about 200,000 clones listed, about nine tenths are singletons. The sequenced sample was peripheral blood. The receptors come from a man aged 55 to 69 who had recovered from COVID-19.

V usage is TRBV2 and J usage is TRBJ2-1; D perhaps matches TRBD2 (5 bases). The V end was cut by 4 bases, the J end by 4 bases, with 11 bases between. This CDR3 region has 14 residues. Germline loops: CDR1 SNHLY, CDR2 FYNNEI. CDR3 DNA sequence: TGTGCCAGCAGTGCGGACTTATATTACAATGAGCAGTTCTTC. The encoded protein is CASSADLYYNEQFF. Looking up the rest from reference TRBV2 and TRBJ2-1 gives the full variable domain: EPEVTQTPSHQVTQMGQEVILRCVPISNHLYFYWYRQILGQKVEFLVSFYNNEISEKSEIFDDQFSVERPDGSNFTLKIRSTKLEDSAMYFCASSADLYYNEQFFGPGTRLTVL.

CDR3 sequence: CASNRGLRQPQHF. DNA of the CDR3: TGTGCCAGTAACAGGGGACTGAGACAGCCCCAGCATTTT. The chain combines TRBV19 with TRBJ1-5; the match to TRBD1 covers 7 bases. Trimming cost V 7 bases and J 7 bases; bases outside gene matches: 7. From germline, CDR1 is LNHDA and CDR2 SQIVND (reference sequence). CDR3 length: 13 amino acids. Combining the CDR3 with reference TRBV19 and TRBJ1-5 gives the whole variable domain DGGITQSPKYLFRKEGQNVTLSCEQNLNHDAMYWYRQDPGQGLRLIYYSQIVNDFQKGDIAEGYSVSREKKESFPLTVTSAQKNPTAFYLCASNRGLRQPQHFGDGTRLSIL.